Below, 23 T cell receptor beta chains from the same sample are listed, as sequenced in a study of blood T cell repertoires in COVID-19. Profiling relied on immunoSEQ multiplex PCR, and the TCRdb table lists in-frame clones only, not all of them. The sample has a few hundred thousand clones; approximately 90% are singletons. Source material: peripheral blood. The receptor set was obtained from a woman aged 30 to 39 who had recovered from COVID-19.

The chain recombines TRBV7-2 with TRBJ1-2; 10 bases are shared with TRBD1. After removal of 0 bases from V and 4 bases from J, the junction contained 5 bases not matched to a gene. The germline CDR1 and CDR2 sequences are SGHTA and FQGNSA. This CDR3 region has 16 residues. In nucleotides, the CDR3 is TGTGCCAGCAGCTTAGCTTGGGGACAGGGGACCTATGGCTACACCTTC. Its protein product is CASSLAWGQGTYGYTF.

The chain carries TRBV6-5 and TRBJ2-1; no definite D call. The CDR3 contains 11 residues. Trimming left V 8 bases short and J 7 bases short, with 9 bases between. CDR1 and CDR2 (germline): MNHEY, SVGAGI. The CDR3 coding sequence is TGTGCCAGCGTCCCCCATAATGAGCAGTTCTTC. Encoded protein: CASVPHNEQFF.

The gene calls are TRBV7-8 and TRBJ1-1, with 8 bases fitting TRBD1. This CDR3 has 15 amino acids. The V gene end was trimmed by 5 bases and the J gene end by 0 bases; junction bases not matched to a gene: 5. The germline V gene has CDR1 SGHVS and CDR2 FQNEAQ. CDR3 protein: CASSHNRGVNTEAFF. CDR3 sequence (DNA): TGTGCCAGCAGCCATAACAGGGGGGTGAACACTGAAGCTTTCTTT.

V is TRBV7-3 and J is TRBJ2-2; 7 nucleotides line up with TRBD2. The CDR3 has 15 amino acids. CDR1 is SGHTA and CDR2 is FQGTGA in the germline V gene. Trimming at V came to 3 bases and at J to 1 base, leaving 2 bases not matched to a gene. The CDR3 region is CASSLASGNTGELFF. CDR3 sequence (DNA): TGTGCCAGCAGCTTGGCTAGCGGGAACACCGGGGAGCTGTTTTTT.

This chain uses TRBV3-1 (or the pseudogene TRBV3-2) with TRBJ1-2; tentatively, D is TRBD1 (5 bases). The germline V and J ends were trimmed by 4 bases and 5 bases, with 17 bases remaining between them. Germline V gene sequence: CDR1 LGHDT, CDR2 YNNKEL (reference sequence). The CDR3 runs to 15 residues. The CDR3 DNA reads as TGTGCCAGCAGCCCTGCAGGGAATTCTTATTATGGCTACACCTTC. Translating gives CASSPAGNSYYGYTF.

V and J are TRBV7-2 and TRBJ1-2; possible D gene TRBD1, 6 bases. The ends were cut back, 7 bases at V and 2 bases at J, with 17 bases in the middle. From germline, CDR1 is SGHTA and CDR2 FQGNSA. The CDR3 is 15 amino acids. For the CDR3, the DNA is TGTGCCAGCATCAAGTACAGGGCTGACAACTATGGCTACACCTTC. Amino acids: CASIKYRADNYGYTF.

This chain uses TRBV9 with TRBJ2-7; 7 bases are a match to TRBD1. V was clipped by 2 bases and J by 2 bases; unmatched bases: 4. CDR3 length equals 14 residues. The germline gives CDR1 SGDLS, CDR2 YYNGEE. The CDR3 nucleotides read TGTGCCAGCAGCGTGGGGGACAGCACCTACGAGCAGTACTTC. Its translation is CASSVGDSTYEQYF.

This rearrangement joins TRBV30 to TRBJ1-2; D is perhaps TRBD1 (5 bases). Trimming stripped 2 bases from V and 4 bases from J, with 17 bases between. The germline CDR1 and CDR2 sequences are GTSNPN and SVGIG (reference sequence). The CDR3 is 15 amino acids. CDR3 amino acids: CAWSPETAGAYGYTF. DNA of the CDR3: TGTGCCTGGAGTCCAGAGACCGCTGGGGCCTATGGCTACACCTTC. Based on the CDR3 plus reference TRBV30 and TRBJ1-2, the full variable domain is SQTIHQWPATLVQPVGSPLSLECTVEGTSNPNLYWYRQAAGRGLQLLFYSVGIGQISSEVPQNLSASRPQDRQFILSSKKLLLSDSGFYLCAWSPETAGAYGYTFGSGTRLTVV.

The J gene is TRBJ2-2, the V gene TRBV5-4, with D possibly matching TRBD2 (6 bases). The V gene lost 4 bases and the J gene lost 5 bases, with 12 bases spanning the gap. This CDR3 contains 14 residues. Germline V gene data show CDR1 as SGHNT and CDR2 as YYREEE (reference sequence). The chain's CDR3 is CASSINGGTGELFF. CDR3 coding DNA: TGTGCCAGCAGCATTAATGGGGGGACCGGGGAGCTGTTTTTT.

This clone appeared a single time. The rearrangement joins TRBV28 to TRBJ1-6; no firm D call. The V and J ends lost 6 bases and 4 bases respectively, with 13 bases between them. CDR1 is MDHEN and CDR2 is SYDVKM in the germline V gene. CDR3 length equals 15 residues. The DNA of the CDR3 is TGTGCCAGCAGACTAGGCCTAGAATATAATTCACCCCTCCACTTT. Translated: CASRLGLEYNSPLHF.

The V and J genes are TRBV3-1 (or the pseudogene TRBV3-2) and TRBJ1-4; possible D gene TRBD1, 5 bases. Trimming took off 7 bases at V and 7 bases at J, with 22 bases between the two ends. Germline CDR1 is LGHDT and CDR2 is YNNKEL (reference sequence). The CDR3 has 16 residues. Here the CDR3 reads CASTAGGGGRSEKLFF. The CDR3 nucleotides are TGTGCCAGCACCGCCGGCGGGGGAGGGCGGTCTGAAAAACTGTTTTTT.

The chain couples TRBV7-2 to TRBJ1-3; D might be TRBD1 (6 bases). Trimming left V 4 bases short and J 0 bases short, with 13 bases between. Germline V gene sequence: CDR1 SGHTA, CDR2 FQGNSA. CDR3 length: 16 amino acids. DNA for the CDR3: TGTGCCAGCAGCTCTAGGACAGCTACCTCTGGAAACACCATATATTTT. It yields the protein CASSSRTATSGNTIYF.

J is TRBJ2-1 and V is TRBV24-1; 9 bases fit TRBD2. In germline, CDR1 is KGHDR, CDR2 SFDVKD. The ends lost 0 bases at V and 9 bases at J; junction bases unmatched: 5. CDR3 length equals 15 residues. The CDR3 bases are TGTGCCACCAGTGATTTGGGCGGGGGGGGCGGTGAGCAGTTCTTC. Translated, it gives CATSDLGGGGGEQFF.

This chain connects TRBV9 to TRBJ2-7, with 7 bases lining up with TRBD1. This CDR3 spans 14 amino acids. Germline-derived CDR1 and CDR2 are SGDLS and YYNGEE. The J segment lost 4 bases and the V segment lost 2 bases, leaving 6 bases of the junction unmatched. The CDR3 nucleotides read TGTGCCAGCAGCGTGACAGGGAATGGATACGAGCAGTACTTC. The encoded protein is CASSVTGNGYEQYF.

In DNA form, the CDR3 reads TGTGCCAGCAGGAGGGACAGGGTGGCCGGGGAGCTGTTTTTT. Its protein is CASRRDRVAGELFF. V gene TRBV6-5 combines with J gene TRBJ2-2, with TRBD1 matching over 9 bases. Per germline, CDR1 MNHEY and CDR2 SVGAGI. The V segment lost 6 bases and the J segment 6 bases; nucleotides outside the gene matches: 5. The CDR3 is made up of 14 amino acids.

V usage is TRBV12-5 and J usage is TRBJ1-5; TRBD1 might be the D (5 bases). V dropped 7 bases and J dropped 2 bases, with 9 bases sitting between them. CDR3 size: 13 residues. The germline V gene has CDR1 LGHNT and CDR2 FRNRAP. The CDR3 DNA is TGTGCTAGTGCCCCACAGGGCAATCAGCCCCAGCATTTT. This sequence encodes CASAPQGNQPQHF.

The gene calls are TRBV7-8 and TRBJ2-7; TRBD2 might be the D (5 bases). In germline, CDR1 is SGHVS, CDR2 FQNEAQ. The V end was cut by 0 bases, the J end by 0 bases, with 12 bases between. The CDR3 has 16 residues. Written as DNA, the CDR3 is TGTGCCAGCAGCTTAGCAGGGCCGGGGAGCTCCTACGAGCAGTACTTC. It yields the protein CASSLAGPGSSYEQYF.

The chain employs TRBV19 and TRBJ2-2, with D hard to call. Trimming removed 1 base from V and 1 base from J, with 4 bases in between. Per the germline V gene, CDR1 is LNHDA and CDR2 is SQIVND (reference sequence). The CDR3 length is 14 residues. CDR3: CASSIARNTGELFF. The CDR3 nucleotides read TGTGCCAGTAGTATAGCCCGGAACACCGGGGAGCTGTTTTTT.

This chain links TRBV5-1 with TRBJ2-7; 8 bases fit TRBD2. The CDR3 contains 14 residues. Trimming removed 3 bases from V and 5 bases from J; junction bases left unmatched: 7. Germline CDR1 reads SGHRS; CDR2 reads YFSETQ. The CDR3 spells CASSSGLATDEQYF. CDR3 nucleotides: TGCGCCAGCAGCTCCGGACTAGCTACGGACGAGCAGTACTTC.

This clone was seen only once. The chain couples TRBV18 to TRBJ1-3; D might be TRBD1 (5 bases). Trimming stripped 1 base from V and 4 bases from J, with 5 bases between. The CDR3 length is 13 residues. Germline V lookup: CDR1 KGHSH, CDR2 LQKENI. This CDR3 reads CASSPRTGNTIYF. CDR3 nucleotide sequence: TGTGCCAGCTCACCACGGACAGGAAACACCATATATTTT.

This chain uses TRBV23-1 with TRBJ2-1; TRBD2 matches at 9 bases. TRBV23-1 is annotated as an ORF whose role is uncertain. Trimming at V came to 5 bases and at J to 6 bases, leaving 11 bases not matched to a gene. This CDR3 spans 16 amino acids. The CDR3 here is CASSNGVAGVVNEQFF. The DNA for the CDR3 is TGCGCCAGCAGTAACGGGGTAGCGGGGGTTGTCAATGAGCAGTTCTTC.

J is TRBJ1-2 and V is TRBV28, with TRBD1 matching over 8 bases. V lost 5 bases, J lost 4 bases, and 6 bases stayed unmatched. The V gene's germline CDR1 is MDHEN and CDR2 SYDVKM. This CDR3 contains 14 residues. The CDR3 DNA follows: TGTGCCAGCAGTACGAACAGGGGGGCCTATGGCTACACCTTC. This translates into CASSTNRGAYGYTF.

The chain links TRBV10-3 to TRBJ1-5; 10 bases are a match to TRBD1. The germline V gene encodes CDR1 ENHRY and CDR2 SYGVKD. With 0 bases clipped from V and 5 bases from J, the junction kept 1 base outside the gene matches. This CDR3 is 15 amino acids long. This CDR3 reads CAISESTGGYQPQHF. Here the CDR3 DNA reads TGTGCCATCAGTGAGTCGACAGGGGGCTATCAGCCCCAGCATTTT.